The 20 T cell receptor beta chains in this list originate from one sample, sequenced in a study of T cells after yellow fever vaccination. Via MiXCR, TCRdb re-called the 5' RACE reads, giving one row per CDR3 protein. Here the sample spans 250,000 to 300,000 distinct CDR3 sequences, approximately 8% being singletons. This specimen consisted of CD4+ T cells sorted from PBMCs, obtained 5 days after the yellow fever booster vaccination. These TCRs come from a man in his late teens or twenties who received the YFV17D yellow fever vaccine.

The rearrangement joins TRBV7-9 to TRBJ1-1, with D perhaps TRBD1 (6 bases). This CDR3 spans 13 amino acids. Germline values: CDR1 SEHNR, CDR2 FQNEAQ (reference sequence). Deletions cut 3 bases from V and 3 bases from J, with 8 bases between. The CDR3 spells CASSFEGDTEAFF. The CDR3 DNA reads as TGTGCCAGCAGCTTTGAGGGGGACACTGAAGCTTTCTTT.

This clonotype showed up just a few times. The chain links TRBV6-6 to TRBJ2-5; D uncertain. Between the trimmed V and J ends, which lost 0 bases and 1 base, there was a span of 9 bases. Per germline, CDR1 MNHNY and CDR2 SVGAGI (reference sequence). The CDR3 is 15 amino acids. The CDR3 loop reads CASSYSGLPQETQYF. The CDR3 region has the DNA TGTGCCAGCAGTTACTCGGGCTTGCCCCAAGAGACCCAGTACTTC.

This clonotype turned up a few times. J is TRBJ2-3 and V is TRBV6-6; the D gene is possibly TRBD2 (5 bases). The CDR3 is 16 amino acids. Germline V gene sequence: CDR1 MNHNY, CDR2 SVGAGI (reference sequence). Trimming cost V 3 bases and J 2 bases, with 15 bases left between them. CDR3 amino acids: CASSYRAALATDTQYF. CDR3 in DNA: TGTGCCAGCAGTTATCGGGCAGCCCTAGCCACAGATACGCAGTATTTT.

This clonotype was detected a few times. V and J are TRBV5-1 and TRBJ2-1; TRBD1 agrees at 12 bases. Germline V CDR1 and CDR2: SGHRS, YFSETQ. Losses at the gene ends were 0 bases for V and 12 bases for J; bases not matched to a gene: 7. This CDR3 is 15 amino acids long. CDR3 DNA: TGCGCCAGCAGCTTGGAAGGGACAGGGGGCGAAGGGCAGTTCTTC. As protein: CASSLEGTGGEGQFF.

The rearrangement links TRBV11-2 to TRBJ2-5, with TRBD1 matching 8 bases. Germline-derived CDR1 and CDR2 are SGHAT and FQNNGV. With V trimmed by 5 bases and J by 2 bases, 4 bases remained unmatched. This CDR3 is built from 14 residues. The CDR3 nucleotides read TGTGCCAGCAGCGGGGACAGGACTCAAGAGACCCAGTACTTC. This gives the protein CASSGDRTQETQYF. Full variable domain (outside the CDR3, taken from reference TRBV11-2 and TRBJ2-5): EAGVAQSPRYKIIEKRQSVAFWCNPISGHATLYWYQQILGQGPKLLIQFQNNGVVDDSQLPKDRFSAERLKGVDSTLKIQPAKLEDSAVYLCASSGDRTQETQYFGPGTRLLVL.

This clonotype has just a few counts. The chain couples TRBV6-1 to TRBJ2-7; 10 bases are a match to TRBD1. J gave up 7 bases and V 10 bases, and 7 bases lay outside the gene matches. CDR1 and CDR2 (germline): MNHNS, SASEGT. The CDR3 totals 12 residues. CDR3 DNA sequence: TGTGCCACAGGACAGGGGGTAGGGGAGCAGTACGTC. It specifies CATGQGVGEQYV.

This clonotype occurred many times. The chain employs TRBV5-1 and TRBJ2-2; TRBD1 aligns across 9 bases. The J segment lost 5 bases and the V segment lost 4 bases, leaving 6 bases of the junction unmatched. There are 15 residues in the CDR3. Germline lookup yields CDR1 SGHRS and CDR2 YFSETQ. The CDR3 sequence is CASSPGTGWTGELFF. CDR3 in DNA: TGCGCCAGCAGCCCAGGGACAGGGTGGACCGGGGAGCTGTTTTTT.

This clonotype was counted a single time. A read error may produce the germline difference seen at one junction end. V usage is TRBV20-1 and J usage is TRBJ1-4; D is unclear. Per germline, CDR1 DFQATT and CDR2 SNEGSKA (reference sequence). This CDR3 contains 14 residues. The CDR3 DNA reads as TGCAGTGCTAGAGATGGGCCCGCGAATGAAAAAGTGTTTTTT. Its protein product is CSARDGPANEKVFF.

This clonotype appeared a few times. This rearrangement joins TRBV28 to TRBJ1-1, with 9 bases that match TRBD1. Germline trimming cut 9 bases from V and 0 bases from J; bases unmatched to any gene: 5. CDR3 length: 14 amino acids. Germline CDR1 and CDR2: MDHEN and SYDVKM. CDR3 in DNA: TGTGCCAGTCGGACAGGGGTGATGAACACTGAAGCTTTCTTT. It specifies CASRTGVMNTEAFF.

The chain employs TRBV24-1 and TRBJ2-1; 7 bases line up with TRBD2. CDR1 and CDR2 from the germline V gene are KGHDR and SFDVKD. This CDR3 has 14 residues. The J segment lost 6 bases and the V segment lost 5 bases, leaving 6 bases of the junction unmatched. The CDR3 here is CATSGRLASNEQFF. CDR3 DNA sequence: TGTGCCACCAGTGGTCGACTAGCAAGCAATGAGCAGTTCTTC.

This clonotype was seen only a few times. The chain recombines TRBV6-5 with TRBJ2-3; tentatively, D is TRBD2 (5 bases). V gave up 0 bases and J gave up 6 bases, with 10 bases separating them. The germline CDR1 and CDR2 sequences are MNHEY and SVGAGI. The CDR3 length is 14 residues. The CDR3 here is CASSYSATTDTQYF. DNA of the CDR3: TGTGCCAGCAGTTACTCCGCGACTACTGATACGCAGTATTTT.

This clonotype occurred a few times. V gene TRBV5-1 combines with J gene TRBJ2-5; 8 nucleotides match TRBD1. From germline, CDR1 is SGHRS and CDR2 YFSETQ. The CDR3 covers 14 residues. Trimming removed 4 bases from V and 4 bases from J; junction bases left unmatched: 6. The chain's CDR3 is CASSDPTGGETQYF. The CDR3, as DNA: TGCGCCAGCAGCGATCCTACAGGGGGAGAGACCCAGTACTTC. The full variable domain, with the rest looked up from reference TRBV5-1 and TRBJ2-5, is KAGVTQTPRYLIKTRGQQVTLSCSPISGHRSVSWYQQTPGQGLQFLFEYFSETQRNKGNFPGRFSGRQFSNSRSEMNVSTLELGDSALYLCASSDPTGGETQYFGPGTRLLVL.

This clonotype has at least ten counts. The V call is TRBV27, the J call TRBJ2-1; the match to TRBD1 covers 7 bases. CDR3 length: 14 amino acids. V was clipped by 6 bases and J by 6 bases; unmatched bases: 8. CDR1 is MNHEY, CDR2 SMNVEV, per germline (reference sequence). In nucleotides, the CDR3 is TGTGCCAGCAGAGCAGACAGGGCAATCAATGAGCAGTTCTTC. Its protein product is CASRADRAINEQFF.

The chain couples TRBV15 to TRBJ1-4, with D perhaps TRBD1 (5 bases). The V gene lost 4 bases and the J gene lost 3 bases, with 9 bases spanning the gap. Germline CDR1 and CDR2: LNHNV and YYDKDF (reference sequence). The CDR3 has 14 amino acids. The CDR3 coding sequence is TGTGCCACCAGCAACCTACAGGCTAATGAAAAACTGTTTTTT. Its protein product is CATSNLQANEKLFF.

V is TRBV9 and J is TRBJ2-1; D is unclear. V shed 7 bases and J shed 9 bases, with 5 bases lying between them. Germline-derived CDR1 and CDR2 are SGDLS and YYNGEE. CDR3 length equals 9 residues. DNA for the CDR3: TGTGCCAGCGGCGGTGAGCAGTTCTTC. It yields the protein CASGGEQFF.

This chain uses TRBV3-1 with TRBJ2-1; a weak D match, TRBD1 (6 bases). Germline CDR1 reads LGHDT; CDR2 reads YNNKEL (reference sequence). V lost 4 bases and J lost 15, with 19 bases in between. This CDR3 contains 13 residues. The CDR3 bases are TGTGCCAGCAGCCTCCAGGGGCTCCTTCGTCCGTTCTTC. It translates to CASSLQGLLRPFF.

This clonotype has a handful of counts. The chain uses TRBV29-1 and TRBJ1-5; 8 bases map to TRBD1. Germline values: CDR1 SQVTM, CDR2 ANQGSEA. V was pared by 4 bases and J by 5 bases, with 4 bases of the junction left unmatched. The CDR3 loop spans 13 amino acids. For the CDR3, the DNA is TGCAGCGTTGCGGGGACAGGCGATCAGCCCCAGCATTTT. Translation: CSVAGTGDQPQHF.

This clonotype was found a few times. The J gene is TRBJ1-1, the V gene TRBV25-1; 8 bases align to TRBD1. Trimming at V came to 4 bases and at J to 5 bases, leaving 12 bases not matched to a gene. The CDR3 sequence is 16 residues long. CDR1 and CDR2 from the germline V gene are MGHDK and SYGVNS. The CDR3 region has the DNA TGTGCCAGCAGTGCGGACAGGGTGGGCGGTTTAACTGAAGCTTTCTTT. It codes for CASSADRVGGLTEAFF.

CDR3 residues: CASSLLSPRDEQFF. The CDR3 nucleotides read TGTGCCAGCAGTTTATTGAGCCCCAGGGATGAGCAGTTCTTC. The chain combines TRBV27 with TRBJ2-1, with D maybe TRBD1 (5 bases). The CDR3 has 14 amino acids. Trimming shortened V by 1 base and J by 8 bases, and 12 bases separated the two germline ends. Germline loops: CDR1 MNHEY, CDR2 SMNVEV (reference sequence).

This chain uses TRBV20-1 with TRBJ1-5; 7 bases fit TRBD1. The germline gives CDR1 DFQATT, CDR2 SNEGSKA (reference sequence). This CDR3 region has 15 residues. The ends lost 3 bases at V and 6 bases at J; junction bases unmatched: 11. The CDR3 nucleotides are TGCAGTGCTAGGGGGAGGACAGGAAGGGTTCAGCCCCAGCATTTT. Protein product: CSARGRTGRVQPQHF.